This T cell receptor (beta chain) originates from a study of blood T cell repertoires in COVID-19 (dated by TCRdb to 2018 to 2021). With regard to the full study: Samples covering the acute and convalescent phases of COVID-19 were provided by collaborators in the United States, Italy and Spain. Where HLA class I and class II types were available, the types were taken from metadata supplied by the sample provider, not from assay-based typing. The repertoires were made available in a free public database intended to serve as a resource for research on the immune response to SARS-CoV-2. The samples were drawn from the first 160 participants of the ongoing ImmuneRACE study and from over 950 subjects provided by 6 global collaborators. A de-identified subject ID, COVID-19 status, age in years and sex were almost always included in the sample metadata. Subjects who had been exposed to COVID-19, were actively infected with it, or had recovered from it provided the deeply sampled blood TCRbeta repertoires that made up the dataset. The material from the prospective study consisted of cDNA or gDNA derived from T cells, B-cell-depleted T cells, or PBMCs. Overall study results and their limits: How much clinical and demographic metadata was included differed by source and by participant, and the metadata was provided uncurated.

The immunoSEQ Assay, a bias-controlled multiplex PCR, was used to amplify TCRbeta CDR3 regions from genomic DNA. Per the source publication's procedure: Nucleated cell counts per sample were estimated from amplification of reference gene primers within the assay. To quantify the absolute abundance of each unique TCRbeta CDR3 rearrangement, sequence reads were collapsed and filtered. For each sample, productive Simpson clonality was calculated as the square root of Simpson's diversity index across productive rearrangements. Here the immuneACCESS table is served through TCRdb, limited to in-frame sequences with V and J called. Missing clones are a known gap in these copies; in checked studies unresolved V genes cover under half, and the rest lacks a known reason. The V and J calls and the clone size are those of that table, but D and trimming were determined from the DNA. The sample records approximately 140,000 clones, more than 70% of which are singletons. Roughly 13% of the sample rests with the top ten.

Whole blood was collected in K2EDTA tubes by collaborating institutions according to the institutions' own protocols. For TCRbeta analysis, collaborators shipped samples as frozen whole blood, isolated PBMCs, or DNA extracted from either of those sample types. With respect to this clone: The specificity of this receptor is unknown. Base-call qualities are not available, and no considerably larger clone is one nucleotide away.

Inclusive of the bounding cysteine and phenylalanine, the CDR3 is 13 residues long. This entry keeps only the CDR3 DNA: 39 bases, framed from base 1. The germline V gene specifies KGHSH as CDR1 and LQKENI as CDR2. V lost 6 bases and J lost 8 bases; the stretch between them is 14 bases long. The receptor was derived from a man in his sixties with active or convalescent COVID-19. Sequencing was performed on peripheral blood. The receptor chain draws on TRBV18 and TRBJ2-1; the D region possibly corresponds to TRBD1 (6 bases align). The base sequence is TGTGCCAGCTCGGGGGCTACTCAGGATGAGCAGTTCTTC. This sequence encodes CASSGATQDEQFF.